These 26 T cell receptor beta chains came from one sample sequenced in a study of blood T cell repertoires in COVID-19 (dated by TCRdb to about 2020). The library came from the immunoSEQ multiplex PCR assay. Imported from immuneACCESS, the table was reduced by TCRdb to in-frame sequences with V and J called. These copies leave out some clones; in studies compared against another copy, an unresolved V gene accounts for under half, and the cause of the remainder is not known. The table for this sample lists about 150,000 clones; 76% of them were counted only once. In total, the top ten clones hold about 3.8% of the sample. The sample consisted of peripheral blood. These TCRs come from an elderly woman with acute or convalescent COVID-19.

The chain uses TRBV9 and TRBJ2-7, with 8 bases aligning to TRBD2. The J segment lost 2 bases and the V segment lost 4 bases, leaving 8 bases of the junction unmatched. CDR1 and CDR2 from the germline V gene are SGDLS and YYNGEE. This CDR3 has 15 residues. The chain's CDR3 is CASSPRGREAYEQYF. CDR3 coding DNA: TGTGCCAGCAGCCCCCGGGGGCGGGAGGCCTACGAGCAGTACTTC.

The J gene is TRBJ2-1, the V gene TRBV7-2; 9 bases are shared with TRBD2. V gave up 1 base and J gave up 7 bases; unmatched junction bases: 5. This CDR3 comprises 15 residues. From germline, CDR1 is SGHTA and CDR2 FQGNSA. CDR3 nucleotides: TGTGCCAGCAGCTTAGTAGGCGGGGGGGGGAATGAGCAGTTCTTC. It is translated as CASSLVGGGGNEQFF.

The CDR3: CASSALTPDRKNQPQHF. CDR3 DNA: TGTGCCAGTAGTGCACTAACCCCGGACAGAAAGAATCAGCCCCAGCATTTT. The chain uses TRBV19 and TRBJ1-5, with a weak D call TRBD1 (6 bases). V was clipped by 5 bases and J by 4 bases, with 21 bases between them. Germline V lookup: CDR1 LNHDA, CDR2 SQIVND (reference sequence). CDR3 length equals 17 residues. The complete variable domain, with remaining parts taken from reference TRBV19 and TRBJ1-5, reads DGGITQSPKYLFRKEGQNVTLSCEQNLNHDAMYWYRQDPGQGLRLIYYSQIVNDFQKGDIAEGYSVSREKKESFPLTVTSAQKNPTAFYLCASSALTPDRKNQPQHFGDGTRLSIL.

The V gene is TRBV4-3, the J gene TRBJ1-2; 8 bases line up with TRBD1. Per germline, CDR1 LGHNA and CDR2 YSLEER. Losses at the gene ends were 0 bases for V and 7 bases for J; bases not matched to a gene: 10. The CDR3 covers 16 residues. CDR3 in amino acids: CASSQEGAGGVFGYTF. In DNA, the CDR3 is TGCGCCAGCAGCCAAGAGGGGGCAGGGGGCGTTTTTGGCTACACCTTC.

This clone was seen only a few times. The V gene is TRBV25-1, the J gene TRBJ1-4; D may be TRBD1 (5 bases). The CDR3 sequence is 14 residues long. Germline lookup yields CDR1 MGHDK and CDR2 SYGVNS. V gave up 4 bases and J gave up 1 base, with 7 bases separating them. The CDR3 nucleotides read TGTGCCAGCAGTGTGGGGCTAACTAATGAAAAACTGTTTTTT. Protein: CASSVGLTNEKLFF.

This CDR3 reads CASSQDPDSSYEQYF. In DNA, the CDR3 is TGTGCCAGCAGCCAGGATCCGGACAGTTCCTACGAGCAGTACTTC. This chain links TRBV3-1 (or the pseudogene TRBV3-2) with TRBJ2-7, with D maybe TRBD1 (6 bases). V was cut by 3 bases and J by 1 base, with 13 bases left in between. This CDR3 spans 15 amino acids. Germline CDR1 and CDR2: LGHDT and YNNKEL (reference sequence).

The V and J genes are TRBV11-2 and TRBJ2-2, with D possibly TRBD2 on 6 matching bases. The germline V gene has CDR1 SGHAT and CDR2 FQNNGV. The CDR3 is 16 amino acids. With 1 base removed from V and 4 bases from J, the gap between germline ends came to 13 bases. CDR3 loop: CASSLGRGSGTGELFF. The CDR3 DNA sequence: TGTGCCAGCAGCTTAGGGAGGGGATCTGGCACCGGGGAGCTGTTTTTT. The full variable domain, with the rest looked up from reference TRBV11-2 and TRBJ2-2, is EAGVAQSPRYKIIEKRQSVAFWCNPISGHATLYWYQQILGQGPKLLIQFQNNGVVDDSQLPKDRFSAERLKGVDSTLKIQPAKLEDSAVYLCASSLGRGSGTGELFFGEGSRLTVL.

The chain employs TRBV7-6 and TRBJ2-2; 7 nucleotides line up with TRBD1. J lost 5 bases, V lost 8 bases, and 5 bases had no gene match. The germline CDR1 and CDR2 sequences are SGHVS and FNYEAQ. This CDR3 is 13 amino acids long. CDR3 nucleotide sequence: TGTGCCAGCGGGACAGCTGAGACCGGGGAGCTGTTTTTT. Translated, it gives CASGTAETGELFF.

V usage is TRBV3-1 (or the pseudogene TRBV3-2) and J usage is TRBJ1-3; a possible D gene is TRBD1 (5 bases). The CDR3 runs to 15 residues. With 3 bases removed from V and 3 bases from J, the gap between germline ends came to 12 bases. Per germline, CDR1 LGHDT and CDR2 YNNKEL (reference sequence). The CDR3, as DNA: TGTGCCAGCAGCCAGGGGGGGTTGAGTGGAAACACCATATATTTT. Translated: CASSQGGLSGNTIYF.

This chain links TRBV5-1 with TRBJ1-4; D is unresolved. Germline-derived CDR1 and CDR2 are SGHRS and YFSETQ. Deletions cut 2 bases from V and 2 bases from J, with 10 bases between. The CDR3 is made up of 15 amino acids. CDR3: CASSLGFGTNEKLFF. CDR3 in DNA: TGCGCCAGCAGCTTAGGTTTCGGGACTAATGAAAAACTGTTTTTT.

The gene calls are TRBV29-1 and TRBJ2-7; the D gene is possibly TRBD1 (5 bases). V was shortened by 3 bases and J by 5 bases, with 8 bases between the two germline ends. CDR3 length equals 11 residues. Germline-derived CDR1 and CDR2 are SQVTM and ANQGSEA. Written as DNA, the CDR3 is TGCAGCGTTGAGGGCAGGGACGAGCAGTACTTC. Translation gives CSVEGRDEQYF.

The chain links TRBV7-9 to TRBJ2-3, with 8 bases fitting TRBD2. The CDR3 runs 17 residues. Trimming cost V 5 bases and J 3 bases; bases outside gene matches: 13. Germline CDR1 SEHNR, CDR2 FQNEAQ (reference sequence). Here the CDR3 reads CASSGSGSGTGTDTQYF. The CDR3 DNA is TGTGCCAGCAGCGGCAGTGGTAGCGGGACGGGGACAGATACGCAGTATTTT.

This sequence joins TRBV6-5 and TRBJ2-7; possibly TRBD2 for D (5 bases). Per the germline V gene, CDR1 is MNHEY and CDR2 is SVGAGI. The CDR3 is 14 amino acids. Trimming left V 7 bases short and J 2 bases short, with 15 bases between. The CDR3 DNA sequence: TGTGCCAGCACGGCGAGAGCGGAGCCCTACGAGCAGTACTTC. This codes for CASTARAEPYEQYF.

The chain couples TRBV4-3 to TRBJ1-2; D is unclear. Looked up from germline, CDR1 is LGHNA and CDR2 is YSLEER. This CDR3 spans 13 amino acids. V lost 5 bases and J lost 5, with 12 bases in between. The CDR3 reads CASSNAAGYGYTF. The CDR3 DNA is TGCGCCAGCAGCAATGCTGCGGGGTATGGCTACACCTTC.

This rearrangement joins TRBV9 to TRBJ2-5; D is uncertain. The germline CDR1 and CDR2 sequences are SGDLS and YYNGEE. V was clipped by 3 bases and J by 5 bases, with 11 bases between them. There are 13 residues in the CDR3. CDR3 amino acids: CASSGRTLETQYF. For the CDR3, the DNA is TGTGCCAGCAGCGGTAGAACGTTGGAGACCCAGTACTTC. The complete variable domain, with remaining parts taken from reference TRBV9 and TRBJ2-5, reads DSGVTQTPKHLITATGQRVTLRCSPRSGDLSVYWYQQSLDQGLQFLIQYYNGEERAKGNILERFSAQQFPDLHSELNLSSLELGDSALYFCASSGRTLETQYFGPGTRLLVL.

This clone appeared a few times. Here the CDR3 DNA reads TGTGCCAGCCGAGGGACAGGGAGGCGATCACCCCTCCACTTT. Translated, it gives CASRGTGRRSPLHF. The chain uses TRBV27 and TRBJ1-6; 9 bases are shared with TRBD1. This CDR3 comprises 14 residues. V dropped 8 bases and J dropped 10; count of bases not matched to a gene: 9. From germline, CDR1 is MNHEY and CDR2 SMNVEV (reference sequence).

The chain has TRBV3-1 (or the pseudogene TRBV3-2) and TRBJ2-1; weak D call: TRBD2 (5 bases). Looked up from germline, CDR1 is LGHDT and CDR2 is YNNKEL (reference sequence). The CDR3 loop spans 13 amino acids. Trimming cost V 4 bases and J 10 bases, with 14 bases left between them. CDR3 in DNA: TGTGCCAGCAGCCGGAGCAGAAGCGGCGAGCAGTTCTTC. Its translation is CASSRSRSGEQFF.

There are a few counts of this clone. The V call is TRBV5-1, the J call TRBJ2-2; TRBD2 might be the D (6 bases). Germline V gives CDR1 SGHRS, CDR2 YFSETQ. There are 15 residues in the CDR3. Between the trimmed V and J ends, which lost 9 bases and 2 bases, there was a span of 17 bases. The CDR3 DNA follows: TGCGCCACCACTGGGGGGAAACTCAACACCGGGGAGCTGTTTTTT. Translation: CATTGGKLNTGELFF.

This sequence joins TRBV7-2 and TRBJ1-6; D remains ambiguous. The CDR3 length is 13 residues. CDR1 SGHTA and CDR2 FQGNSA come from the germline V gene. Trimming stripped 1 base from V and 8 bases from J, with 6 bases between. CDR3 loop: CASSLVGDSPLHF. CDR3 in DNA: TGTGCCAGCAGCTTAGTCGGGGATTCACCCCTCCACTTT.

This clone has just one count. This rearrangement joins TRBV19 to TRBJ1-1; TRBD1 might be the D (5 bases). CDR1 is LNHDA and CDR2 is SQIVND in the germline V gene (reference sequence). V lost 6 bases to trimming and J lost 1 base, with 15 bases between them. The CDR3 is 15 residues long. The CDR3, as DNA: TGTGCCAGTAGGCGGGGACGAGGCAAGAACACTGAAGCTTTCTTT. The encoded protein is CASRRGRGKNTEAFF.

This clone was picked up a small number of times. The CDR3, as DNA: TGTGCCAGCAGCTTAAGACCCCGGGGAGGGGGTGTCACTGAAGCTTTCTTT. It translates to CASSLRPRGGGVTEAFF. The chain carries TRBV7-3 and TRBJ1-1; perhaps TRBD1 as D (6 bases). Germline V gene lookup returns CDR1 SGHTA and CDR2 FQGTGA. Trimming took off 1 base at V and 4 bases at J, with 19 bases between the two ends. CDR3 length equals 17 residues.

This clone appeared a few times. This chain links TRBV12-3 or TRBV12-4 with TRBJ2-1, with D possibly matching TRBD1 (6 bases). This CDR3 has 12 amino acids. V shed 6 bases and J shed 7 bases, with 10 bases lying between them. The DNA for the CDR3 is TGTGCCAGCAGACAGGGTAAAAATGAGCAGTTCTTC. Its translation is CASRQGKNEQFF.

This clone was detected once. CDR3 region: CASSWGGRRTDTQYF. The CDR3 coding sequence is TGTGCCAGCAGTTGGGGGGGGAGGAGAACAGATACGCAGTATTTT. The chain has TRBV6-5 and TRBJ2-3, with 7 bases aligning to TRBD2. Germline V gene data show CDR1 as MNHEY and CDR2 as SVGAGI. This CDR3 is built from 15 residues. The J segment lost 3 bases and the V segment lost 4 bases, leaving 7 bases of the junction unmatched.

The chain carries TRBV5-1 and TRBJ2-5; a possible D gene is TRBD2 (6 bases). The germline CDR1 and CDR2 sequences are SGHRS and YFSETQ. Trimming removed 0 bases at V and 2 bases at J, with 17 bases between. CDR3 length: 17 residues. CDR3 DNA sequence: TGCGCCAGCAGCTTGGGGGTAGCTGGAGGGGTACAAGAGACCCAGTACTTC. Translation: CASSLGVAGGVQETQYF. Full variable domain (missing parts from reference TRBV5-1 and TRBJ2-5): KAGVTQTPRYLIKTRGQQVTLSCSPISGHRSVSWYQQTPGQGLQFLFEYFSETQRNKGNFPGRFSGRQFSNSRSEMNVSTLELGDSALYLCASSLGVAGGVQETQYFGPGTRLLVL.

The gene calls are TRBV7-8 and TRBJ2-7; 8 bases agree with TRBD1. This CDR3 is built from 16 residues. V was clipped by 5 bases and J by 5 bases; unmatched bases: 14. Germline assignment: CDR1 SGHVS and CDR2 FQNEAQ. In nucleotides, the CDR3 is TGTGCCAGCAGCCCGCCCCTCAGGACAGGGCCGCACGAGCAGTACTTC. Protein sequence: CASSPPLRTGPHEQYF.

This rearrangement joins TRBV19 to TRBJ2-5, with D maybe TRBD1 (5 bases). V dropped 5 bases and J dropped 1 base, with 14 bases sitting between them. Germline lookup yields CDR1 LNHDA and CDR2 SQIVND (reference sequence). The CDR3 is 15 residues long. CDR3 loop: CASSGQGNGQETQYF. In DNA, the CDR3 is TGTGCCAGTAGTGGTCAGGGAAACGGCCAAGAGACCCAGTACTTC.